The present T cell receptor (beta chain) was sequenced within a study of blood T cell repertoires in COVID-19. For the study at large: The United States, Italy and Spain were the sources of the acute and convalescent COVID-19 samples. PBMCs, B-cell-depleted T cells, or T cells were the source of the cDNA or gDNA that made up the material.

In the original workflow: Researchers report that nucleated cell counts were estimated from reference gene primer amplification. Assay: immunoSEQ multiplex PCR; the TCRdb copy retains only in-frame clones and omits some. That table is the source of V, J and clone size, and D and trimming were worked out from the DNA. Of around 230,000 clones in the sample, about 81% were seen once. Looked up from germline, CDR1 is LGHNT and CDR2 is FRNRAP. The CDR3 contains 16 residues. V lost 0 bases and J 2 bases, leaving 11 bases between the germline ends. In Cohort 3, a recovered donor had either two negative PCRs, clearance, or symptom resolution.

The chain employs TRBV12-5 and TRBJ2-1, with TRBD2 as a possible D gene (6 bases). The receptor was derived from a man aged 35 to 55 who had recovered from COVID-19. Specimen: PBMCs or T cells enriched from blood (not recorded which). The CDR3 is CASGLVISGAYNEQFF. CDR3 bases: TGTGCTAGTGGTTTGGTAATTAGCGGAGCCTACAATGAGCAGTTCTTC. The full variable domain, rest sourced from reference TRBV12-5 and TRBJ2-1, is DARVTQTPRHKVTEMGQEVTMRCQPILGHNTVFWYRQTMMQGLELLAYFRNRAPLDDSGMPKDRFSAEMPDATLATLKIQPSEPRDSAVYFCASGLVISGAYNEQFFGPGTRLTVL.